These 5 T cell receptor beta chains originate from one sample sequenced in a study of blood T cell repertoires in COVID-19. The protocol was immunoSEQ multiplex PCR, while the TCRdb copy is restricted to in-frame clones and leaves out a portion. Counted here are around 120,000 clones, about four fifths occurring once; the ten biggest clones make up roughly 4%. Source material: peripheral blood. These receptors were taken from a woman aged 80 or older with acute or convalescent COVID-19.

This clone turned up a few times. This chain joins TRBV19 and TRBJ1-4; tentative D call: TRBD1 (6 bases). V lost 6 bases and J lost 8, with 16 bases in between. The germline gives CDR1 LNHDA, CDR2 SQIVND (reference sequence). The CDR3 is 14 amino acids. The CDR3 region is CASSPRGLTEKLFF. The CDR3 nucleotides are TGTGCCAGTAGCCCGAGGGGGTTGACGGAAAAACTGTTTTTT.

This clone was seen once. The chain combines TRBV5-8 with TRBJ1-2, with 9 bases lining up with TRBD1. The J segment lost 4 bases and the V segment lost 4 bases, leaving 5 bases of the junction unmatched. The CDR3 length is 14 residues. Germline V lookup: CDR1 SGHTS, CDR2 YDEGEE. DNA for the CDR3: TGTGCCAGCAGCCTGGGACAGGGAACCTATGGCTACACCTTC. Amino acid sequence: CASSLGQGTYGYTF.

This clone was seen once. The CDR3 DNA is TGTGCCTGGCAACAGGGTTTCTCGGGGGCCAACGTCCTGACTTTC. Translating gives CAWQQGFSGANVLTF. This sequence joins TRBV30 and TRBJ2-6; possibly TRBD1 for D (6 bases). V was pared by 5 bases and J by 4 bases, with 15 bases between. This CDR3 has 15 residues. Germline loops: CDR1 GTSNPN, CDR2 SVGIG (reference sequence).

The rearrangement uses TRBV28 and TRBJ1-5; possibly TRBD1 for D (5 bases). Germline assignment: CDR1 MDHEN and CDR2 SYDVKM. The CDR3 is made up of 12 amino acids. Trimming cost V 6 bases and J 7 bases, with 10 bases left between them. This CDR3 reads CASRTERQPQHF. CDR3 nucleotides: TGTGCCAGCAGGACAGAAAGGCAGCCCCAGCATTTT.

For the CDR3, the DNA is TGTGCCAGTAGCGCCGAGAGGACAGGGGCGAACACTGAAGCTTTCTTT. Amino acid sequence: CASSAERTGANTEAFF. The V gene is TRBV19, the J gene TRBJ1-1; 9 bases map to TRBD1. The ends lost 6 bases at V and 1 base at J; junction bases unmatched: 9. The CDR3 is 16 residues long. From germline, CDR1 is LNHDA and CDR2 SQIVND (reference sequence).